These T cell receptor beta chains were read from a single sample in a study of control samples from healthy donors and cancer patients. Libraries were prepared by immunoSEQ multiplex PCR; TCRdb keeps only in-frame clonotypes and omits some of them. The sample lists roughly 43,000 clones, approximately 94% seen once, with roughly a quarter in the top ten. The material sequenced was blood. The receptors were sampled from a man in his 60s in good health. Both conserved end residues are part of each CDR3. The D gene is left open where the match is weak. Expanded clones are given a class, and other clones once, few, many or no size at all.

clone_size	v_call	d_call	j_call	cdr3_aa	cdr3_nt
-	TRBV15	-	TRBJ2-2	CATSSHRDTGELFF	TGTGCCACCAGCAGCCACAGGGACACCGGGGAGCTGTTTTTT
-	TRBV19	TRBD2	TRBJ2-1	CASSISLAGANEQFF	TGTGCCAGTAGTATAAGCCTAGCGGGAGCAAATGAGCAGTTCTTC
-	TRBV11-2	-	TRBJ2-1	CASSLFLEGEQFF	TGTGCCAGCAGCTTATTTTTGGAAGGTGAGCAGTTCTTC
-	TRBV19	-	TRBJ2-5	CASSIWGSEETQYF	TGTGCCAGTAGTATTTGGGGTTCCGAAGAGACCCAGTACTTC
-	TRBV12-3/TRBV12-4	TRBD1	TRBJ1-2	CASRPDRVEGYTF	TGTGCCAGCAGACCCGACAGGGTAGAAGGCTACACCTTC
-	TRBV6-5	TRBD1	TRBJ1-2	CASSLDRGGYGYTF	TGTGCCAGCAGTTTGGACAGGGGTGGTTATGGCTACACCTTC
-	TRBV2	-	TRBJ2-1	CASSESAGVFYRNEQFF	TGTGCCAGCAGTGAGTCGGCAGGGGTCTTCTACAGGAATGAGCAGTTCTTC
-	TRBV24-1	-	TRBJ2-3	CATSDMTGESTDTQYF	TGTGCCACCAGTGATATGACAGGAGAAAGCACAGATACGCAGTATTTT
-	TRBV27	-	TRBJ1-2	CASAYSSRAYGYTF	TGTGCCAGCGCTTACTCCTCCCGGGCATATGGCTACACCTTC
-	TRBV28	-	TRBJ2-1	CASSLVGMGQFF	TGTGCCAGCAGTTTGGTCGGTATGGGGCAGTTCTTC
-	TRBV3-1/TRBV3-2	-	TRBJ1-1	CASSPGSFTEAFF	TGTGCCAGCAGCCCGGGTTCCTTCACTGAAGCTTTCTTT
-	TRBV5-8	-	TRBJ2-5	CASSVDRAQETQYF	TGTGCCAGCAGCGTGGACAGAGCCCAAGAGACCCAGTACTTC
-	TRBV11-2	TRBD1	TRBJ1-1	CASSLGGTANTEAFF	TGTGCCAGCAGCTTAGGTGGGACAGCTAACACTGAAGCTTTCTTT
-	TRBV15	-	TRBJ2-7	CATSPRRGHEQYF	TGTGCCACCAGCCCCCGCAGGGGCCACGAGCAGTACTTC
-	TRBV20-1	TRBD2	TRBJ2-1	CSASLTSGRGNEQFF	TGCAGTGCTAGTTTGACTAGCGGGAGAGGAAATGAGCAGTTCTTC
-	TRBV20-1	TRBD2	TRBJ2-5	CSASFLAGGPSETQYF	TGCAGTGCTAGTTTCCTAGCGGGAGGGCCCTCAGAGACCCAGTACTTC
-	TRBV5-1	-	TRBJ1-6	CASSPGLTNSPLHF	TGCGCCAGCAGCCCGGGACTGACTAATTCACCCCTCCACTTT
-	TRBV14	-	TRBJ2-5	CASSHFETQYF	TGTGCCAGCAGCCATTTTGAGACCCAGTACTTC
-	TRBV19	-	TRBJ1-1	CASSIIPAGKIRNTEAFF	TGTGCCAGTAGTATTATCCCTGCAGGAAAAATCCGGAACACTGAAGCTTTCTTT
-	TRBV10-3	-	TRBJ1-2	CAIREGPPYYGYTF	TGTGCCATCAGGGAGGGGCCGCCATACTATGGCTACACCTTC
-	TRBV9	-	TRBJ2-7	CASSVVGVGEQYF	TGTGCCAGCAGCGTAGTGGGGGTCGGCGAGCAGTACTTC
-	TRBV11-3	-	TRBJ1-1	CASSLGWNTEAFF	TGTGCCAGCAGCTTGGGATGGAACACTGAAGCTTTCTTT
once	TRBV6-5	-	TRBJ1-6	CASSGKENSPLHF	TGTGCCAGCAGCGGAAAAGAAAATTCACCCCTCCACTTT
-	TRBV7-9	-	TRBJ2-1	CASTSGVF	TGTGCCAGCACATCAGGCGTCTTC
-	TRBV6-2/TRBV6-3	TRBD1	TRBJ1-4	CASSQDRGREKLFF	TGTGCCAGCAGCCAGGACAGGGGCCGAGAAAAACTGTTTTTT
-	TRBV7-9	-	TRBJ1-1	CASGVSTGTEAFF	TGTGCCAGCGGTGTTAGTACGGGGACTGAAGCTTTCTTT
-	TRBV9	-	TRBJ2-7	CASSVVLDSEQYF	TGTGCCAGCAGCGTAGTTCTGGACTCCGAGCAGTACTTC
-	TRBV5-1	TRBD2	TRBJ2-1	CASSLETSGSLQEQFF	TGCGCCAGCAGCTTGGAGACTAGCGGGAGTCTCCAGGAGCAGTTCTTC
-	TRBV4-1	-	TRBJ1-3	CASSQVNSGNTIYF	TGCGCCAGCAGCCAAGTAAACTCTGGAAACACCATATATTTT
-	TRBV18	TRBD2	TRBJ2-2	CASSPKRTSGNTGELFF	TGTGCCAGCTCACCAAAAAGGACTAGCGGGAACACCGGGGAGCTGTTTTTT
-	TRBV19	TRBD1	TRBJ2-5	CASKRDRGRETQYF	TGTGCCAGTAAGCGGGACAGGGGCCGAGAGACCCAGTACTTC
-	TRBV11-2	-	TRBJ2-7	CASSGLRSSEQYF	TGTGCCAGCAGCGGCTTGAGGAGCTCCGAGCAGTACTTC
once	TRBV2	TRBD1	TRBJ2-7	CASSEDRVAYEQYF	TGTGCCAGCAGTGAGGACAGGGTTGCCTACGAGCAGTACTTC
-	TRBV4-2	-	TRBJ2-1	CASSQDSYSYNEQFF	TGTGCCAGCAGCCAAGACTCCTACTCCTACAATGAGCAGTTCTTC
-	TRBV6-1	-	TRBJ1-5	CASSESGVRNQPQHF	TGTGCCAGCAGTGAATCAGGTGTACGCAATCAGCCCCAGCATTTT
once	TRBV9	TRBD1	TRBJ2-7	CASSVAWDRYYEQYF	TGTGCCAGCAGCGTAGCTTGGGACAGGTACTACGAGCAGTACTTC
-	TRBV18	TRBD1	TRBJ1-1	CASSPGGQGWTEAFF	TGTGCCAGCTCACCAGGCGGACAGGGGTGGACTGAAGCTTTCTTT
-	TRBV27	TRBD1	TRBJ2-7	CASSLDRVGYEQYF	TGTGCCAGCAGTTTGGACAGGGTGGGCTACGAGCAGTACTTC
-	TRBV30	-	TRBJ2-1	CAWSQNRNWAYNEQFF	TGTGCCTGGAGCCAAAATCGGAATTGGGCCTACAATGAGCAGTTCTTC
-	TRBV6-4	-	TRBJ1-1	CASSEVAGTLNEAFF	TGTGCCAGCAGTGAGGTCGCAGGGACGTTAAATGAAGCTTTCTTT
-	TRBV5-1	TRBD1	TRBJ2-2	CASSPGWDRGNTGELFF	TGCGCCAGCAGCCCTGGCTGGGACAGGGGGAACACCGGGGAGCTGTTTTTT
-	TRBV2	TRBD1	TRBJ1-6	CASSLTKGARSPLHF	TGTGCCAGCAGTCTTACTAAGGGGGCTCGGTCACCCCTCCACTTT
-	TRBV7-8	-	TRBJ1-2	CASSLPGSYGYTF	TGTGCCAGCAGCCTCCCTGGGAGCTATGGCTACACCTTC
-	TRBV12-3/TRBV12-4	-	TRBJ1-4	CASSLIGDEKLFF	TGTGCCAGCAGTTTAATTGGGGATGAAAAACTGTTTTTT
-	TRBV2	-	TRBJ2-6	CASSVRETGANVLTF	TGTGCCAGCAGTGTGCGAGAGACTGGGGCCAACGTCCTGACTTTC
-	TRBV29-1	TRBD2	TRBJ2-5	CSVGDYQETQYF	TGCAGCGTTGGGGACTATCAAGAGACCCAGTACTTC
-	TRBV7-8	-	TRBJ2-5	CASSLVLSPRGQETQYF	TGTGCCAGCAGCTTAGTCCTGTCCCCTCGAGGACAAGAGACCCAGTACTTC
once	TRBV29-1	-	TRBJ2-5	CSVVSQGPAVPQYF	TGCAGCGTTGTGTCGCAGGGGCCAGCGGTGCCCCAGTACTTC
-	TRBV2	TRBD1	TRBJ2-2	CARRQGATGELFF	TGTGCCAGAAGACAGGGGGCCACCGGGGAGCTGTTTTTT
-	TRBV6-5	-	TRBJ1-5	CATTRAGGNQPQHF	TGTGCCACCACCCGGGCGGGGGGAAATCAGCCCCAGCATTTT
-	TRBV3-1/TRBV3-2	-	TRBJ1-1	CASSQRKGVVAFF	TGTGCCAGCAGCCAGCGGAAAGGGGTCGTTGCTTTCTTT
-	TRBV7-8	-	TRBJ2-3	CASSFGRGGMTSTDTQYF	TGTGCCAGCAGCTTTGGACGGGGCGGGATGACTAGCACAGATACGCAGTATTTT
-	TRBV29-1	-	TRBJ1-5	CSVEIGGNQPQHF	TGCAGCGTTGAAATAGGGGGCAATCAGCCCCAGCATTTT
-	TRBV6-6	-	TRBJ1-2	CASSYSPVGGYTF	TGTGCCAGCAGTTACTCCCCGGTAGGAGGCTACACCTTC
once	TRBV9	-	TRBJ1-2	CASSVEVGSFNYGYTF	TGTGCCAGCAGCGTAGAGGTGGGCAGCTTTAACTATGGCTACACCTTC